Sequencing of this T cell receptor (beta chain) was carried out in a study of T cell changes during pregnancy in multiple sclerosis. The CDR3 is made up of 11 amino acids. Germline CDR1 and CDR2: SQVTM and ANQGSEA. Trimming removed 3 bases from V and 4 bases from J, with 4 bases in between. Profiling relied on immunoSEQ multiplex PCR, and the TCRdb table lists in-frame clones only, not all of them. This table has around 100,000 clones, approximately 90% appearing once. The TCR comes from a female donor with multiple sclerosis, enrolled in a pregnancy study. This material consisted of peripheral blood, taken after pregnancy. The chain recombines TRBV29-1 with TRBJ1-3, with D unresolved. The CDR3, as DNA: TGCAGCGTTGATGGCGGAAACACCATATATTTT. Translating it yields CSVDGGNTIYF.